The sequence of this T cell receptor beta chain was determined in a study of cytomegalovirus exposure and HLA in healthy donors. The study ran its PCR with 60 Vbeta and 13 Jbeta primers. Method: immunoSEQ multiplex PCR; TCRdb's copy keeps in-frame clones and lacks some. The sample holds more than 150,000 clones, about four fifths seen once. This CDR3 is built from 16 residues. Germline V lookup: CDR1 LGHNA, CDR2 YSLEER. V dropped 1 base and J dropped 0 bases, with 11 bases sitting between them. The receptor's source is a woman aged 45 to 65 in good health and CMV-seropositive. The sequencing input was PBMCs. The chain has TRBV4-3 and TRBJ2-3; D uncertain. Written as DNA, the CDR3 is TGCGCCAGCAGCCAAGTGCCACAGCCTAGCACAGATACGCAGTATTTT. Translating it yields CASSQVPQPSTDTQYF.